These T cell receptor beta chains were read from a single sample in a study of CD8+CD57+ T cells in acquired aplastic anemia. TCRdb called the reads again in MiXCR, with one record for every CDR3 protein. The repertoire holds tens of thousands of distinct CDR3 sequences, with approximately 46% as singletons. The sequenced sample consisted of sorted CD4+, CD8+, or CD8+CD57+ T cells (not recorded which) from PBMCs. These receptors came from a human donor in good health, serving as a control. Each CDR3 is given with its conserved first and last residue. The order of the fields is V gene, clone size, D gene, J gene, CDR3 DNA, CDR3 protein. A D gene is named only where the DNA matches it firmly. Clone size appears in some rows only: once, few, many, or a class for an expanded clone.

>TRBV20-1|many|-|TRBJ2-1
TGCAGTGCCCGTAGAGGCTCAAATGAGCAGTTCTTC
CSARRGSNEQFF
>TRBV27|-|-|TRBJ2-7
TGTGCCAGCAGTTCCCGAGACGGTCCGGACGAGCAGTACTTC
CASSSRDGPDEQYF
>TRBV19|-|TRBD2|TRBJ2-1
TGTGCCAGTAGTATAGATCTGCGACTAGCGATGAGCTCCTACAATGAGCAGTTCTTC
CASSIDLRLAMSSYNEQFF
>TRBV2|-|-|TRBJ1-2
TGTGCCAGCAGTGAACCCGACTATGGCTACACCTTC
CASSEPDYGYTF
>TRBV20-1|many|-|TRBJ2-7
TGCAGTGCTAGAGAAGGGGGACTAACCTACGAGCAGTACTTC
CSAREGGLTYEQYF
>TRBV5-1|-|TRBD1|TRBJ1-1
TGCGCCAGCAGCTTGGGACCAGGGGGCGGCACTGAAGCTTTCTTT
CASSLGPGGGTEAFF
>TRBV11-2|-|TRBD1|TRBJ1-5
TGTGCCAGCAGCCCGGGGGGACAGATAAGCAATCAGCCCCAGCATTTT
CASSPGGQISNQPQHF
>TRBV27|-|TRBD1|TRBJ1-1
TGTGCCAGCAGCGACAACACAGGGGGAGGGAACACTGAAGCTTTCTTT
CASSDNTGGGNTEAFF
>TRBV27|-|-|TRBJ1-6
TGTGCCGGCAGTTTTAGCGTGGGCGTAATTTCACCCCTCCACTTT
CAGSFSVGVISPLHF
>TRBV7-8|-|-|TRBJ2-2
TGTGCCAGCAGATTTAACACAGGGAACACCGGGGAGCTGTTTTTT
CASRFNTGNTGELFF
>TRBV10-3|-|-|TRBJ2-5
TGTGCCGTCGGGAGCACCCAAGAGACCCAGTACTTC
CAVGSTQETQYF
>TRBV3-1|-|-|TRBJ1-2
TGTGCCAGCAGTCCGAGACAGCTTTATGGCTACACCTTC
CASSPRQLYGYTF
>TRBV2|-|-|TRBJ1-4
TGTGCCAGCAGTGCTGACAGGAGCTCTGGAAAACTGTTTTTT
CASSADRSSGKLFF
>TRBV4-1|many|TRBD2|TRBJ2-7
TGCGCCAGCAGCCAGGAATTTAGCGGGGGGGTAGACGAGCAGTACTTC
CASSQEFSGGVDEQYF
>TRBV28|few|TRBD1|TRBJ1-2
TGTGCCAGCAGTTTGGGGACAGGGAATGGCTACACCTTC
CASSLGTGNGYTF
>TRBV20-1|-|-|TRBJ2-7
TGCAGTGTGGGCGGGCTATCCTACGAGCAGTACTTC
CSVGGLSYEQYF
>TRBV19|-|TRBD1|TRBJ1-5
TGTGCCAGTAGCCCTCTGTCAGGGGGCTATCAGCCCCAGCATTTT
CASSPLSGGYQPQHF
>TRBV3-1|-|TRBD2|TRBJ2-5
TGTGCCAGCAGCCAAGATGTAGCGGGGGGTCTAAGCACGTACCAAGAGACCCAGTACTTC
CASSQDVAGGLSTYQETQYF
>TRBV11-2|-|-|TRBJ1-1
TGTGCCAGCAGCCCCGGGGGTAGCACTGAAGCTTTCTTT
CASSPGGSTEAFF
>TRBV19|many|-|TRBJ1-1
TGTGCCAGTAGCAAGCCGAGCCCTGAAGCTTTCTTT
CASSKPSPEAFF
>TRBV7-8|many|TRBD1|TRBJ2-2
TGTGCCAGCAGCTTACCGGGACAGGGGCCCGGGGAGCTGTTTTTT
CASSLPGQGPGELFF
>TRBV15|many|-|TRBJ1-1
TGTGCCACCAGCAGTCGGGGAATTGAAGCTTTCTTT
CATSSRGIEAFF
>TRBV5-6|-|-|TRBJ2-7
TGTGCCAGCAGCTTGGGCCAGTACTCCTACGAGCAGTACTTC
CASSLGQYSYEQYF
>TRBV5-1|-|TRBD2|TRBJ2-7
TGCGCCAGCAGCGGAGGGACTCGCGGGGGCGAGCAGTACTTC
CASSGGTRGGEQYF
>TRBV6-2/TRBV6-3|-|-|TRBJ1-3
TGTGCCAGCAGTTACTCGGGAAAAGGGAACACCACATATTTT
CASSYSGKGNTTYF
>TRBV5-4|-|-|TRBJ1-2
TGTGCCAGCAGCGGCAACAGTGAGGGTAACTATGGCTACACCTTC
CASSGNSEGNYGYTF
>TRBV4-2|many|TRBD2|TRBJ2-7
TGTGCCAGCAGCCCCTGGACTAGCGGAAGCTCCTACGAGCAGTACTTC
CASSPWTSGSSYEQYF
>TRBV24-1|-|-|TRBJ1-5
TGTGCCACCAGGGGGGGTTGGGGGGCGAGCAATCAGCCCCAGCATTTT
CATRGGWGASNQPQHF
>TRBV4-2|few|-|TRBJ2-3
TGTGCCAGCAGCCAGTCTAGCGTCGCAGATACGCAGTATTTT
CASSQSSVADTQYF
>TRBV10-2|-|-|TRBJ1-5
TGCGCCAGCAGTGAGAGAGAGACCCAGCATTTT
CASSERETQHF
>TRBV12-3/TRBV12-4|many|-|TRBJ2-7
TGTGCCAGCAGTTTCGGTTTCCACGAGCAGTACTTC
CASSFGFHEQYF
>TRBV4-1|many|-|TRBJ1-4
TGCGCCAGCAGCCAAGGGGCGTCGTCATTCCTGTTTTTT
CASSQGASSFLFF
>TRBV13|many|TRBD2|TRBJ2-3
TGTGCCAGCAGCTTAGGATCACTAGCGGGAGGAGATACGCAGTATTTT
CASSLGSLAGGDTQYF
>TRBV7-8|-|TRBD1|TRBJ1-2
TGTGCCAGCAGCTTAGCGATGACAGGGCTCTATGGCTACACCTTC
CASSLAMTGLYGYTF
>TRBV11-2|many|-|TRBJ1-2
TGTGCCAGCAGCTTGGTAGGGGCAAACTATGGCTACACCTTC
CASSLVGANYGYTF
>TRBV4-2|many|TRBD2|TRBJ2-7
TGTGCCAGCAGCCAAGACCTCGCCGGGAGGGGTGAGCAGTACTTC
CASSQDLAGRGEQYF
>TRBV4-1|few|TRBD1|TRBJ1-1
TGCGCCAGCTCCCCCTTGGCCGGGACAGGGGGCTTGGAAGCTTTCTTT
CASSPLAGTGGLEAFF
>TRBV15|-|-|TRBJ2-5
TGTGCCACCAGCAGAGTACAGGGTCCGGAGACCCAGTACTTC
CATSRVQGPETQYF
>TRBV20-1|many|TRBD2|TRBJ2-5
TGCAGTGCTAGAGCCCTGGGAGGACTAGGAGAGACCCAGTACTTC
CSARALGGLGETQYF
>TRBV15|-|-|TRBJ2-1
TGTGCCACCAGCAGAGATCCGTACAGTTACAATGAGCAGTTCTTC
CATSRDPYSYNEQFF
>TRBV30|few|-|TRBJ1-1
TGTGCCTGGAGTGTAAGTTACACTGAAGCTTTCTTT
CAWSVSYTEAFF
>TRBV5-1|-|-|TRBJ2-7
TGCGCCAGCAGCCAAACGACGACAGGCCTTTACGAGCAGTACTTC
CASSQTTTGLYEQYF